This T cell receptor (beta chain) was observed in a study of circulating and synovial CD4+ cells in juvenile arthritis. Points from the study as a whole: T cell genome counts differed by at least an order of magnitude between CPL and CD4 samples.

In regard to this clone: Its specificity is not known.

V was pared by 5 bases and J by 3 bases, with 7 bases of the junction left unmatched. The CDR3 sequence is 16 residues long. Germline V gene data show CDR1 as PRHDT and CDR2 as FYEKMQ (reference sequence). Profiling relied on immunoSEQ multiplex PCR, and the TCRdb table lists in-frame clones only, not all of them. The sample has approximately 16,000 clones; around 91% are singletons. The receptor was isolated from a human donor with juvenile idiopathic arthritis. The sample consisted of CD4+ T cells from blood. The V and J genes are TRBV13 and TRBJ2-2; 9 nucleotides align to TRBD2. The CDR3 spells CASSPRTSGYTGELFF. The CDR3 nucleotides are TGTGCCAGCAGCCCCCGTACTAGCGGGTACACCGGGGAGCTGTTTTTT.